This T cell receptor (beta chain) was recovered during a study of beta chain features in type 1 diabetes. Broader study findings: Junctions at VDJ sites from type 1 diabetes patients had fewer insertions and more deletions. Type 1 diabetes patients had moderately but significantly shorter TCRB CDR3s in all four CD4+ subsets.

The entirety of the isolated RNA underwent reverse transcription, so expressed TCRB transcripts were sequenced. The protocol was immunoSEQ multiplex PCR, while the TCRdb copy is restricted to in-frame clones and leaves out a portion. This sample has 450,000 or so clones, with 9.5% to 12% found just once. This clone was seen a few times. What it binds is unknown. The specimen sequenced was naive CD4+ T cells from blood. This receptor was obtained from a woman aged 18 to 35 in good health.

CDR3 in DNA: TGTGCCAGCAGCTTACTGGGCATTGAGCAGTTCTTC. As protein: CASSLLGIEQFF. V gene TRBV7-9 combines with J gene TRBJ2-1; D unresolved. Germline values: CDR1 SEHNR, CDR2 FQNEAQ (reference sequence). V shed 2 bases and J shed 9 bases, with 8 bases lying between them. The CDR3 length is 12 residues.